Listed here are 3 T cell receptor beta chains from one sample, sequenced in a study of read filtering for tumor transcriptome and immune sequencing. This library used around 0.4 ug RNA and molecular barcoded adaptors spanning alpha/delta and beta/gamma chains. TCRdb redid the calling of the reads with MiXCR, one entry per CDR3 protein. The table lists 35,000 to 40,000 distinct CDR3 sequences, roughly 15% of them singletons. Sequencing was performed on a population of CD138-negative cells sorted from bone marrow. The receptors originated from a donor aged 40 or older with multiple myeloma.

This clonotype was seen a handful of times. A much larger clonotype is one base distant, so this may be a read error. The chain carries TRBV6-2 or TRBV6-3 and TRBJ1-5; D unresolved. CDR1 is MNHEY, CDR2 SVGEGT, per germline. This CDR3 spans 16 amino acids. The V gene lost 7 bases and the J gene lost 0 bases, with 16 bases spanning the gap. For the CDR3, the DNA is TGTGCCAGCACTGGAAGACCACTCGATAGCAATCAGCCCCAGCATTTT. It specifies CASTGRPLDSNQPQHF.

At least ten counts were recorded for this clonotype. CDR3 loop: CASSPRGGASTGELFF. The CDR3 coding sequence is TGTGCCAGCAGCCCAAGGGGGGGGGCCAGCACCGGGGAGCTGTTTTTT. The rearrangement joins TRBV7-3 to TRBJ2-2, with D possibly matching TRBD2 (7 bases). The germline V gene has CDR1 SGHTA and CDR2 FQGTGA. Trimming removed 5 bases from V and 4 bases from J, with 17 bases in between. CDR3 length equals 16 residues.

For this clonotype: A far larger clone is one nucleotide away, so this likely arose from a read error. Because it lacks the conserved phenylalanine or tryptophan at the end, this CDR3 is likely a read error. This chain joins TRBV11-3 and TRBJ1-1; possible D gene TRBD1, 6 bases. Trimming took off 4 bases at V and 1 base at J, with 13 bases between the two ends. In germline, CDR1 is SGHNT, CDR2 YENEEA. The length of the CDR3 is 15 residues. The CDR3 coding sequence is TGTGCCAGCAGCTCACAACAGGGCGCGAACACTGAAGCTTTCCTT. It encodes CASSSQQGANTEAFL.